These 13 T cell receptor beta chains originate from one sample sequenced in a study of PD-1 blockade in mismatch repair-deficient tumors. Clones were sequenced by immunoSEQ multiplex PCR, and TCRdb holds only the in-frame ones, with some missing. Of about 130,000 clones in the sample, roughly 90% are singletons; the top ten hold roughly 10%. This specimen consisted of peripheral blood, obtained about 17 months after starting pembrolizumab. These receptors were taken from an adult with mismatch repair-deficient cancer.

V gene TRBV5-1 combines with J gene TRBJ2-1, with 16 bases matching TRBD2. This CDR3 contains 19 residues. V lost 5 bases to trimming and J lost 4 bases; unmatched junction nucleotides: 12. CDR1 and CDR2 from the germline V gene are SGHRS and YFSETQ. The CDR3 nucleotides read TGCGCCAGCAGATTAGCTCCGGGACTAGCGGGAGGGTTGTACAATGAGCAGTTCTTC. Translated: CASRLAPGLAGGLYNEQFF. Supplemented by reference TRBV5-1 and TRBJ2-1, the full variable domain reads KAGVTQTPRYLIKTRGQQVTLSCSPISGHRSVSWYQQTPGQGLQFLFEYFSETQRNKGNFPGRFSGRQFSNSRSEMNVSTLELGDSALYLCASRLAPGLAGGLYNEQFFGPGTRLTVL.

The V call is TRBV5-1, the J call TRBJ2-1; D gene ambiguous. CDR3 size: 11 residues. Germline lookup yields CDR1 SGHRS and CDR2 YFSETQ. The germline V and J ends were trimmed by 4 bases and 5 bases, with 4 bases remaining between them. The CDR3 sequence is CASSADNEQFF. The CDR3 region has the DNA TGCGCCAGCAGCGCAGACAATGAGCAGTTCTTC.

The J gene is TRBJ2-5, the V gene TRBV4-1, with 9 bases fitting TRBD2. Looked up from germline, CDR1 is MGHRA and CDR2 is YSYEKL. The ends lost 2 bases at V and 0 bases at J; junction bases unmatched: 4. This CDR3 contains 16 residues. In DNA, the CDR3 is TGCGCCAGCAGCCAATCTAGCGGGACCTACCAAGAGACCCAGTACTTC. As protein: CASSQSSGTYQETQYF.

The chain joins TRBV5-1 to TRBJ2-7; unclear D gene. The germline V gene has CDR1 SGHRS and CDR2 YFSETQ. Trimming cost V 3 bases and J 0 bases, with 13 bases left between them. The CDR3 spans 15 residues. CDR3 sequence: CASSSFGVFSYEQYF. In DNA form, the CDR3 reads TGCGCCAGCAGCTCTTTTGGAGTTTTCTCCTACGAGCAGTACTTC.

This clone turned up a few times. The chain carries TRBV6-6 and TRBJ2-7; D not certain. CDR1 and CDR2 from the germline V gene are MNHNY and SVGAGI (reference sequence). This CDR3 is 11 amino acids long. V was cut by 5 bases and J by 7 bases, with 9 bases left in between. The CDR3: CASSPGGEQYF. CDR3 sequence (DNA): TGTGCCAGCAGTCCCGGTGGGGAGCAGTACTTC.

V gene TRBV5-6 combines with J gene TRBJ1-2, with D unresolved. V lost 2 bases to trimming and J lost 0 bases, with 5 bases between them. CDR1 is SGHDT, CDR2 YYEEEE, per germline. This CDR3 region has 13 residues. DNA of the CDR3: TGTGCCAGCAGCTTCCTTACTAACTATGGCTACACCTTC. Translation: CASSFLTNYGYTF.

V and J are TRBV5-5 and TRBJ2-7; unclear D gene. V lost 0 bases and J lost 4, with 20 bases in between. Germline lookup yields CDR1 SGHKS and CDR2 YYEKEE (reference sequence). The CDR3 is 17 residues long. In DNA, the CDR3 is TGTGCCAGCAGCTTGGCCGGTTCGCTAAGTCGTAGATACGAGCAGTACTTC. Its protein is CASSLAGSLSRRYEQYF.

V and J are TRBV25-1 and TRBJ1-2; a weak D match, TRBD1 (6 bases). The CDR3 totals 13 residues. Trimming shortened V by 3 bases and J by 6 bases, and 11 bases separated the two germline ends. Germline lookup yields CDR1 MGHDK and CDR2 SYGVNS. The CDR3 reads CASSDQGRNGYTF. In DNA form, the CDR3 reads TGTGCCAGCAGTGATCAGGGGCGGAATGGCTACACCTTC.

The CDR3 reads CASGGLAEPRAYNEQFF. CDR3 sequence (DNA): TGTGCCAGCGGGGGACTAGCGGAGCCGCGAGCCTACAATGAGCAGTTCTTC. The chain is built from TRBV28 and TRBJ2-1; 11 bases line up with TRBD2. Trimming cost V 8 bases and J 2 bases; bases outside gene matches: 11. The CDR3 has 17 residues. CDR1 is MDHEN, CDR2 SYDVKM, per germline.

This clone appeared once. The chain links TRBV30 to TRBJ2-1, with no clear D. The CDR3 has 12 amino acids. Trimming removed 4 bases at V and 5 bases at J, with 9 bases between. Germline CDR1 GTSNPN, CDR2 SVGIG (reference sequence). CDR3 sequence (DNA): TGTGCCTGGAATTCCCTGAACAATGAGCAGTTCTTC. It codes for CAWNSLNNEQFF.

This clone occurred once. The chain uses TRBV9 and TRBJ2-3; 7 nucleotides align to TRBD2. Germline V lookup: CDR1 SGDLS, CDR2 YYNGEE. The CDR3 totals 16 residues. Trimming at V came to 4 bases and at J to 2 bases, leaving 10 bases not matched to a gene. CDR3 nucleotides: TGTGCCAGCAGCCCAGGGACTACCACAAACACAGATACGCAGTATTTT. Residues: CASSPGTTTNTDTQYF. The full variable domain, its missing parts supplied by reference TRBV9 and TRBJ2-3, is DSGVTQTPKHLITATGQRVTLRCSPRSGDLSVYWYQQSLDQGLQFLIQYYNGEERAKGNILERFSAQQFPDLHSELNLSSLELGDSALYFCASSPGTTTNTDTQYFGPGTRLTVL.

The rearrangement joins TRBV6-5 to TRBJ2-3; the D is unclear. Germline CDR1 and CDR2: MNHEY and SVGAGI. CDR3 length: 15 residues. V lost 2 bases, J lost 0 bases, and 9 bases lay in between. CDR3 protein: CASSYRVGSTDTQYF. DNA for the CDR3: TGTGCCAGCAGTTACAGGGTGGGGAGCACAGATACGCAGTATTTT.

CDR3 in DNA: TGTGCCAGTAGTATGAAAGGGGGCAATGAGCAGTTCTTC. Translated: CASSMKGGNEQFF. The chain is built from TRBV19 and TRBJ2-1; a possible D gene is TRBD1 (6 bases). The V gene's germline CDR1 is LNHDA and CDR2 SQIVND (reference sequence). V gave up 3 bases and J gave up 6 bases, with 9 bases separating them. CDR3 length: 13 residues.